This TCR beta chain was retrieved from a study of shared clonotypes between healthy human individuals. Overall study results and limits: Naive CD4 clonotypes overlapped across a handful of donors at approximately 4.5%.

The assay was immunoSEQ multiplex PCR, and TCRdb's table has in-frame clones only and misses some. Among roughly 500,000 clones listed, around 96% were seen once. Note on this clone: Its antigen is unknown.

CD4+ cells were split into CD45RA+ naive and CD45RA-negative memory subsets. V was shortened by 8 bases and J by 2 bases, with 7 bases between the two germline ends. The CDR3 sequence is 12 residues long. Germline V lookup: CDR1 MNHEY, CDR2 SVGAGI. This chain links TRBV6-5 with TRBJ1-5; D is unresolved. The sample consisted of naive CD4+ T cells sorted from blood. Subset defined: CD45RA+ positively selected. This TCR came from a woman between 25 and 40 years old in good health. The CDR3 protein is CASRGGNQPQHF. CDR3 nucleotide sequence: TGTGCCAGCCGCGGGGGCAATCAGCCCCAGCATTTT.